This entry lists 30 T cell receptor beta chains sequenced from one sample in a study of blood T cells in healthy people across ages. A sample-barcoded 5' primer and a J-beta primer mix were used in a second PCR of roughly 7 to 12 cycles. TCRdb analysed the 5' RACE reads with MiXCR anew, one entry per CDR3 protein. The data show 1.5 million to 2 million distinct CDR3 sequences, about 28% seen once. Sample: blood. All receptors come from a woman in her 30s in good health.

The chain recombines TRBV28 with TRBJ2-6, with D unresolved. Germline CDR1 is MDHEN and CDR2 is SYDVKM. There are 15 residues in the CDR3. V lost 6 bases to trimming and J lost 2 bases, with 11 bases between them. CDR3 sequence reads: CASSSLGPGANVLTF. In DNA form, the CDR3 reads TGTGCCAGCAGCTCCCTAGGTCCTGGGGCCAACGTCCTGACTTTC.

This clonotype was found a few times. This chain links TRBV12-5 with TRBJ2-5; TRBD1 matches at 7 bases. The length of the CDR3 is 14 residues. V lost 0 bases, J lost 11 bases, and 9 bases stayed unmatched. The V gene's germline CDR1 is LGHNT and CDR2 FRNRAP. Here the CDR3 DNA reads TGTGCTAGTGGTTTGGTACGGTCAGGGGGTGAGCAGTACTTC. Translated, it gives CASGLVRSGGEQYF.

This clonotype turned up a few times. The rearrangement joins TRBV4-1 to TRBJ1-2; TRBD1 is a possible D gene (5 bases). Trimming cost V 0 bases and J 7 bases, with 12 bases left between them. The CDR3 totals 14 residues. The germline CDR1 and CDR2 sequences are MGHRA and YSYEKL. CDR3 in DNA: TGCGCCAGCAGCCAAGATTTCGGCGGGGGTGGCTACACCTTC. It yields the protein CASSQDFGGGGYTF.

This chain joins TRBV12-3 or TRBV12-4 and TRBJ2-5; D uncertain. The J call is in doubt because the DNA end fits TRBJ2-7 better. The CDR3 loop spans 15 amino acids. DNA of the CDR3: TGTGCCAGCAGTTTAGTAAGGCAGCTCGGCACCGAGCAGTACTTC. Its protein product is CASSLVRQLGTEQYF.

The rearrangement links TRBV6-6 to TRBJ2-1; 10 bases are a match to TRBD2. The germline V gene encodes CDR1 MNHNY and CDR2 SVGAGI (reference sequence). The CDR3 is 14 amino acids. V shed 4 bases, J shed 6 bases, and the junction held 3 bases outside the gene matches. CDR3: CASSSTSGANEQFF. The DNA of the CDR3 is TGTGCCAGCAGTTCTACTAGCGGGGCCAATGAGCAGTTCTTC.

The rearrangement uses TRBV25-1 and TRBJ1-2; D call uncertain. This CDR3 contains 12 residues. Germline CDR1 is MGHDK and CDR2 is SYGVNS. Trimming pared 0 bases from V and 7 bases from J, leaving 6 bases between. DNA for the CDR3: TGTGCCAGCAGTGAATACCTCAGTGGCTACACCTTC. Its protein product is CASSEYLSGYTF.

This chain links TRBV27 with TRBJ2-1, with D possibly matching TRBD2 (6 bases). The DNA end is more similar to TRBJ2-7, so the J call may be wrong. The CDR3 is 18 residues long. CDR1 and CDR2 (germline): MNHEY, SMNVEV (reference sequence). Written as DNA, the CDR3 is TGTGCCAGCAGTTTAATGGCCACTAGCAAAAGCTCCTACAATGAGCAGTACTTC. This codes for CASSLMATSKSSYNEQYF.

CDR3 residues: CASSQAGSTEAFF. The CDR3 nucleotides read TGTGCCAGCAGTCAGGCAGGGAGCACTGAAGCTTTCTTT. The V gene is TRBV12-3 or TRBV12-4, the J gene TRBJ1-1; perhaps TRBD1 as D (5 bases). The CDR3 length is 13 residues. V was trimmed by 5 bases and J by 4 bases, leaving 11 bases between them.

The V call is TRBV27, the J call TRBJ1-1, with 7 bases fitting TRBD1. This CDR3 region has 14 residues. Germline CDR1 MNHEY, CDR2 SMNVEV (reference sequence). V was clipped by 6 bases and J by 1 base; unmatched bases: 5. The CDR3 loop reads CASRKRQGNTEAFF. The DNA for the CDR3 is TGTGCCAGCAGAAAGAGACAGGGGAACACTGAAGCTTTCTTT.

The CDR3 here is CSGTSGRIDEQFF. Here the CDR3 DNA reads TGCAGTGGAACTAGCGGGAGGATCGATGAGCAGTTCTTC. The V gene is TRBV20-1, the J gene TRBJ2-1; 12 bases are a match to TRBD2. CDR1 DFQATT and CDR2 SNEGSKA come from the germline V gene (reference sequence). The length of the CDR3 is 13 residues. Losses at the gene ends were 7 bases for V and 8 bases for J; bases not matched to a gene: 6.

The V and J genes are TRBV2 and TRBJ2-5; TRBD2 matches at 8 bases. Germline values: CDR1 SNHLY, CDR2 FYNNEI. J was trimmed by 5 bases and V by 0 bases; bases with no gene match: 2. The CDR3 loop spans 14 amino acids. CDR3 loop: CASSEASGVETQYF. The CDR3 nucleotides read TGTGCCAGCAGTGAAGCTAGCGGGGTTGAGACCCAGTACTTC.

V and J are TRBV21-1 and TRBJ1-2; the table's D call TRBD1 went unverified against the DNA. TRBV21-1 is shown as a pseudogene. This CDR3 contains 14 residues. The CDR3 sequence: CASSNGGKPAGYTF. CDR3 nucleotides: TGTGCCAGCAGCAATGGGGGGAAACCAGCAGGCTACACCTTC.

Notes on this clonotype: A much larger clone sits a single nucleotide away, making a read error possible. The V and J genes are TRBV20-1 and TRBJ2-3; possibly TRBD1 for D (5 bases). CDR1 is DFQATT, CDR2 SNEGSKA, per germline (reference sequence). CDR3 length: 13 amino acids. CDR3 residues: CSARQGNADTQDF. Here the CDR3 DNA reads TGCAGTGCTAGACAGGGTAATGCAGATACGCAGGATTTT.

The chain uses TRBV9 and TRBJ2-2; D ambiguous. Trimming took off 4 bases at V and 4 bases at J, with 14 bases between the two ends. CDR3 size: 15 residues. CDR1 SGDLS and CDR2 YYNGEE come from the germline V gene. The chain's CDR3 is CASSPRHGVTGELFF. The CDR3 DNA reads as TGTGCCAGCAGCCCCCGACATGGGGTCACCGGGGAGCTGTTTTTT.

In the case of this clonotype: Relative to the germline gene, one junction end is altered; a read error may explain this. The chain links TRBV5-1 to TRBJ2-2; 7 nucleotides agree with TRBD1. The CDR3 consists of 15 residues. Germline V gene lookup returns CDR1 SGHRS and CDR2 YFSETQ. The DNA of the CDR3 is TGCGCCAGCGGCTTCGGGACAGCGAACACCGGGGAGCTGTTTTTT. Its translation: CASGFGTANTGELFF. Filled out from reference TRBV5-1 and TRBJ2-2, the complete variable domain reads KAGVTQTPRYLIKTRGQQVTLSCSPISGHRSVSWYQQTPGQGLQFLFEYFSETQRNKGNFPGRFSGRQFSNSRSEMNVSTLELGDSALYLCASGFGTANTGELFFGEGSRLTVL.

This sequence joins TRBV7-6 and TRBJ1-6, with TRBD1 as a possible D gene (5 bases). Germline values: CDR1 SGHVS, CDR2 FNYEAQ. The CDR3 totals 16 residues. V was trimmed by 0 bases and J by 3 bases, leaving 9 bases between them. The CDR3: CASSLAAGGYNSPLHF. Here the CDR3 DNA reads TGTGCCAGCAGCTTAGCCGCCGGGGGCTATAATTCACCCCTCCACTTT.

This clonotype has just a few counts. The chain links TRBV29-1 to TRBJ1-1; possible D gene TRBD1, 6 bases. The ends were cut back, 6 bases at V and 0 bases at J, with 8 bases in the middle. The CDR3 totals 12 residues. Germline CDR1 and CDR2: SQVTM and ANQGSEA. The CDR3 DNA follows: TGCAGCGTGGGACACCTGAACACTGAAGCTTTCTTT. Its protein is CSVGHLNTEAFF.

This clonotype has ten or more counts. This chain connects TRBV12-3 or TRBV12-4 to TRBJ2-6; TRBD1 might be the D (5 bases). The V gene lost 3 bases and the J gene lost 2 bases, with 11 bases spanning the gap. The CDR3 covers 16 residues. CDR3 sequence: CASSLFGAAGANVLTF. The CDR3 DNA follows: TGTGCCAGCAGTTTGTTTGGGGCTGCTGGGGCCAACGTCCTGACTTTC.

The rearrangement links TRBV27 to TRBJ2-1; TRBD2 agrees at 10 bases. V dropped 8 bases and J dropped 8; count of bases not matched to a gene: 9. Germline V gene sequence: CDR1 MNHEY, CDR2 SMNVEV (reference sequence). The CDR3 loop spans 14 amino acids. CDR3 DNA: TGTGCCAGCTGGCTAGCGGGAGTAGTACATGAGCAGTTCTTC. Translating gives CASWLAGVVHEQFF.

CDR3 amino acids: CASSAPGQPYEQYF. As DNA, the CDR3 is TGTGCCAGCAGCGCGCCGGGACAACCCTACGAGCAGTACTTC. The chain uses TRBV7-9 and TRBJ2-7; D might be TRBD1 (6 bases). V shed 5 bases and J shed 2 bases, with 13 bases lying between them. From germline, CDR1 is SEHNR and CDR2 FQNEAQ (reference sequence). This CDR3 comprises 14 residues.

This clonotype showed up many times. The chain carries TRBV24-1 and TRBJ2-1; D tentatively fits TRBD1 or TRBD2 (6 bases each). Germline V gene data show CDR1 as KGHDR and CDR2 as SFDVKD. V was pared by 3 bases and J by 5 bases, with 16 bases between. The CDR3 contains 16 residues. The CDR3 nucleotides are TGTGCCACCAGTGATGCGTCGGGGGCCCAGCACAATGAGCAGTTCTTC. It is translated as CATSDASGAQHNEQFF.

The chain couples TRBV6-1 to TRBJ1-2; 10 bases agree with TRBD1. This CDR3 has 15 residues. CDR1 MNHNS and CDR2 SASEGT come from the germline V gene. Losses at the gene ends were 6 bases for V and 4 bases for J; bases not matched to a gene: 8. The CDR3 DNA reads as TGTGCCAGCAGGCTGGGGACAGGGGTAGGCTATGGCTACACCTTC. It is translated as CASRLGTGVGYGYTF.

Only a few counts were recorded for this clonotype. The gene calls are TRBV20-1 and TRBJ2-5, with D maybe TRBD2 (6 bases). V lost 5 bases and J 0 bases, leaving 7 bases between the germline ends. Germline V lookup: CDR1 DFQATT, CDR2 SNEGSKA (reference sequence). This CDR3 is built from 12 residues. The CDR3 DNA reads TGCAGTGCTGGCGGGAACCAAGAGACCCAGTACTTC. As protein: CSAGGNQETQYF.

This clonotype has just one count. This sequence joins TRBV7-2 and TRBJ2-2; D may correspond to TRBD1 or TRBD2 (6 bases each). CDR1 is SGHTA and CDR2 is FQGNSA in the germline V gene. Trimming shortened V by 4 bases and J by 4 bases, and 13 bases separated the two germline ends. This CDR3 is built from 15 residues. The DNA of the CDR3 is TGTGCCAGCAGCTACATTCGGGGGCCCACCGGGGAGCTGTTTTTT. Translation gives CASSYIRGPTGELFF.

This clonotype was picked up a small number of times. J is TRBJ2-5 and V is TRBV2; 8 bases agree with TRBD1. Germline V gives CDR1 SNHLY, CDR2 FYNNEI. This CDR3 contains 15 residues. J lost 2 bases, V lost 6 bases, and 8 bases had no gene match. The DNA for the CDR3 is TGTGCCAGCAGACTACAGGGGGTTTTTCAAGAGACCCAGTACTTC. This sequence encodes CASRLQGVFQETQYF.

This clonotype was counted a few times. The V call is TRBV5-1, the J call TRBJ1-6; 7 bases agree with TRBD1. The junction had 6 bases not matched to a gene; V was cut back by 4 bases and J by 2 bases. Looked up from germline, CDR1 is SGHRS and CDR2 is YFSETQ. This CDR3 has 16 residues. The chain's CDR3 is CASSPPTGTYNSPLHF. CDR3 in DNA: TGCGCCAGCAGCCCCCCGACAGGGACCTATAATTCACCCCTCCACTTT.

The J gene is TRBJ1-2, the V gene TRBV6-1, with D possibly TRBD1 on 6 matching bases. The CDR3 runs to 15 residues. Germline assignment: CDR1 MNHNS and CDR2 SASEGT. Trimming left V 0 bases short and J 4 bases short, with 12 bases between. In DNA form, the CDR3 reads TGTGCCAGCAGTGAAGCGGGCGGGGGCCGCTATGGCTACACCTTC. Translating it yields CASSEAGGGRYGYTF.

The sample holds a few counts of this clonotype. The CDR3 loop is CASSGGLAGVHQGETQYF. In DNA form, the CDR3 reads TGTGCCAGCAGCGGCGGACTAGCGGGAGTTCACCAGGGGGAGACCCAGTACTTC. J is TRBJ2-5 and V is TRBV11-2; TRBD2 aligns across 13 bases. The V gene end was trimmed by 5 bases and the J gene end by 5 bases; junction bases not matched to a gene: 14. CDR1 and CDR2 (germline): SGHAT, FQNNGV. The CDR3 consists of 18 residues.

This clonotype has just a few counts. A much larger clonotype is one base distant, so this may be a read error. The V call is TRBV7-6, the J call TRBJ2-5, with D maybe TRBD1 (6 bases). TRBJ2-7 matches the DNA end more closely, so the J call is doubtful. Germline CDR1 is SGHVS and CDR2 is FNYEAQ. This CDR3 region has 14 residues. This chain's CDR3 is CASSLEGESYEQYF. CDR3 DNA sequence: TGTGCCAGCAGCTTAGAGGGGGAATCCTACGAGCAGTACTTC.

This clonotype turned up a few times. With a much larger clone just one base away, this may be a read error. V usage is TRBV5-1 and J usage is TRBJ1-2; D is perhaps TRBD1 (5 bases). Germline V gene data show CDR1 as SGHRS and CDR2 as YFSETQ. This CDR3 is 12 amino acids long. The chain's CDR3 is CAGSFQGDGYTF. CDR3 in DNA: TGCGCCGGCAGCTTCCAGGGCGATGGCTACACCTTC.